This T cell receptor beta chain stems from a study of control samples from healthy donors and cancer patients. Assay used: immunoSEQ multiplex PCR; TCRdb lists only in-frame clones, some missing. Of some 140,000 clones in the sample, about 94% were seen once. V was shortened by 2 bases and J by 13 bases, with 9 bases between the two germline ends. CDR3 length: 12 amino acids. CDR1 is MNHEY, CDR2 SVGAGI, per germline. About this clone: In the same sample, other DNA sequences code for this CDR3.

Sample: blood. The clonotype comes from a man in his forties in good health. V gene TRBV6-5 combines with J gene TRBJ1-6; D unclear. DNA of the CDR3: TGTGCCAGCAGTTACAGAGGAGGGCCCCTCCACTTT. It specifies CASSYRGGPLHF.